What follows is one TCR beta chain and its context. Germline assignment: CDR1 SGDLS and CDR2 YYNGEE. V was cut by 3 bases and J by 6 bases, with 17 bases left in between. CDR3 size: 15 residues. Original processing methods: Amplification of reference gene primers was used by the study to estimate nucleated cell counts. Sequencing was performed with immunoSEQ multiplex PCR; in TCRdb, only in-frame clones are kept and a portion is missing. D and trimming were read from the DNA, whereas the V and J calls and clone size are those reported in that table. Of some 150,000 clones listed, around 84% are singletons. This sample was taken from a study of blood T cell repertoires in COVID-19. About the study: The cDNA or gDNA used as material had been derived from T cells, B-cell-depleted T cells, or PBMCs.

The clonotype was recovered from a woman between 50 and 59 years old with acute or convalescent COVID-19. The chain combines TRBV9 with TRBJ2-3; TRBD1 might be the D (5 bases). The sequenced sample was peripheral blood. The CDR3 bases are TGTGCCAGCAGCGGGCAAATTAGGGGTTCGGATACGCAGTATTTT. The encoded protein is CASSGQIRGSDTQYF. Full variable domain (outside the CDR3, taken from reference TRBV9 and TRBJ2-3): DSGVTQTPKHLITATGQRVTLRCSPRSGDLSVYWYQQSLDQGLQFLIQYYNGEERAKGNILERFSAQQFPDLHSELNLSSLELGDSALYFCASSGQIRGSDTQYFGPGTRLTVL.